The clone carrying this TCR beta chain was found a few times. Its antigen is unknown. TCRdb processed the RT-PCR reads anew with MiXCR; each CDR3 protein has one entry. This table holds 300,000 to 350,000 distinct CDR3 sequences, 20% to 25% found once. V was cut by 5 bases and J by 3 bases, with 4 bases left in between. CDR1 and CDR2 from the germline V gene are KGHSH and LQKENI. The CDR3 loop spans 12 amino acids. This specimen belongs to a study of response to subunit inactivated influenza vaccine. Findings and caveats of the study: A suggestion made by the authors is that each seasonal influenza vaccination recruits few new T cells.

This specimen was PBMCs from blood, taken less than 22 months after vaccination. This rearrangement joins TRBV18 to TRBJ1-4, with D unresolved. This TCR derives from a man aged 50 to 75 who received an inactivated influenza vaccine. The CDR3 DNA sequence: TGTGCCAGCTCAAGGCCTAATGAAAAACTGTTTTTT. It specifies CASSRPNEKLFF.